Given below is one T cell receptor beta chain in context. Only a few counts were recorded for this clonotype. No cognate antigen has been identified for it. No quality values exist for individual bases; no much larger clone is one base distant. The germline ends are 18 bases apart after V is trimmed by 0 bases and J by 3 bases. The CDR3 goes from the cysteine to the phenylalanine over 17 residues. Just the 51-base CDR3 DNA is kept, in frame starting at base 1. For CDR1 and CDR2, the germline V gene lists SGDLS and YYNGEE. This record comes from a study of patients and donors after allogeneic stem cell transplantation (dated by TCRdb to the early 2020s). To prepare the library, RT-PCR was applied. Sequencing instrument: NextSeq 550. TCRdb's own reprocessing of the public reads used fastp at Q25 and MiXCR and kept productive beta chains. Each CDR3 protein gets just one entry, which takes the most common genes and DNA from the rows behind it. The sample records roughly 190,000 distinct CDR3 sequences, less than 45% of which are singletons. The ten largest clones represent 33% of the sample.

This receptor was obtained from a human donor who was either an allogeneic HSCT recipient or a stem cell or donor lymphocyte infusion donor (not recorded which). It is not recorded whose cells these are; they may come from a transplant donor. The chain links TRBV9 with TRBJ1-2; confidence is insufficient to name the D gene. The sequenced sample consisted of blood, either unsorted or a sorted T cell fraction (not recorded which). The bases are TGTGCCAGCAGCGTAGCGGGTGATGGGATGCTAGACTATGGCTACACCTTC. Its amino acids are CASSVAGDGMLDYGYTF.